The present T cell receptor (beta chain) was sequenced within a study of PD-L1 blockade in urothelial cancer. Overall study: Patients' prior chemotherapy regimens numbered 0 to 3. Analysis of the blood was performed 3 weeks (second dose) and 6 weeks after treatment start.

This CDR3 has 17 residues. V trimming: 6 bases; J trimming: 6 bases; junction bases outside the gene matches: 14. Germline CDR1 MDHEN, CDR2 SYDVKM. Time point denoted: peripheral blood 6 weeks after treatment start. Study observations and caveats: Durable-benefit patients had greater expansion of tumor-associated blood clones at 3 weeks.

About this clone: The antigen remains undetermined.

Every PCR got spiked synthetic TCR analog templates. The method was immunoSEQ multiplex PCR; TCRdb's version includes in-frame clones alone and lacks a portion of them. Of about 43,000 clones in the sample, around 82% are singletons; the top ten hold roughly 16%. The sample was PBMCs, taken around atezolizumab (anti-PD-L1) treatment. This receptor was obtained from a man aged 55 to 70 with urothelial cancer. The V gene is TRBV28, the J gene TRBJ1-6; TRBD1 agrees at 7 bases. The CDR3 sequence is CASRRGTAGGPNSPLHF. CDR3 coding DNA: TGTGCCAGCAGACGAGGGACAGCCGGGGGTCCTAATTCACCCCTCCACTTT. Full variable domain (outside the CDR3, taken from reference TRBV28 and TRBJ1-6): DVKVTQSSRYLVKRTGEKVFLECVQDMDHENMFWYRQDPGLGLRLIYFSYDVKMKEKGDIPEGYSVSREKKERFSLILESASTNQTSMYLCASRRGTAGGPNSPLHFGNGTRLTVT.